The rows below give T cell receptor beta chains drawn from one sample of a study of T cell repertoires in cytomegalovirus infection. These receptors have no known antigen. TCRdb ran MiXCR on the reads and lists one entry per CDR3 protein. The sample includes approximately 390,000 distinct CDR3 sequences, roughly 34% seen only once; the top ten take less than 15%. The sample was cultured PBMCs, taken from culture after CMV antigen stimulation. These receptors came from a human donor in good health (CMV status not recorded). Some clones in this sample may be carry-over from other donors' samples. Each CDR3 is given with its conserved first and last residue. Fields, in order: D gene, J gene, V gene, clone size, CDR3 DNA, CDR3 protein. D genes are given only for firm matches. Clone size is given for some rows only: seen once, a few or many times, or a class if the clone is expanded.

d_call: NA; j_call: TRBJ2-7; v_call: TRBV4-2; clone_size: NA; cdr3_nt: TGTGCCAGCAGCCAAAGGGGTCCCTACGAGCAGTACTTC; cdr3_aa: CASSQRGPYEQYF
d_call: TRBD2; j_call: TRBJ2-3; v_call: TRBV6-1; clone_size: few; cdr3_nt: TGTGCCAGCCAGTGGGACTATCCCACAGATACGCAGTATTTT; cdr3_aa: CASQWDYPTDTQYF
d_call: TRBD2; j_call: TRBJ2-1; v_call: TRBV11-2; clone_size: NA; cdr3_nt: TGTGCCAGCAGCACCGGGACTAGCGGGAGGGGCAGTGAGCAGTTCTTC; cdr3_aa: CASSTGTSGRGSEQFF
d_call: NA; j_call: TRBJ2-6; v_call: TRBV6-2/TRBV6-3; clone_size: many; cdr3_nt: TGTGCCAGCAGTTCACAGACAGTAGGGGCCAACGTCCTGACTTTC; cdr3_aa: CASSSQTVGANVLTF
d_call: TRBD1; j_call: TRBJ1-2; v_call: TRBV29-1; clone_size: NA; cdr3_nt: TGCAGCGTCGGGACAGTTTATGGCTACACCTTC; cdr3_aa: CSVGTVYGYTF
d_call: NA; j_call: TRBJ2-7; v_call: TRBV7-2; clone_size: few; cdr3_nt: TGTGCCAGCAGCTTAGCTCCCGGGGAGCGGAAATACGAGCAGTACTTC; cdr3_aa: CASSLAPGERKYEQYF
d_call: NA; j_call: TRBJ2-1; v_call: TRBV7-2; clone_size: NA; cdr3_nt: TGTGCCAGCAACCATGGGCTAGGGGCCTCCTACAATGAGCAGTTCTTC; cdr3_aa: CASNHGLGASYNEQFF
d_call: TRBD1; j_call: TRBJ1-6; v_call: TRBV7-4; clone_size: NA; cdr3_nt: TGTGCCAGCAGCCCAGGGACAGGGGGCAATTCACCCCTCCACTTT; cdr3_aa: CASSPGTGGNSPLHF
d_call: NA; j_call: TRBJ1-5; v_call: TRBV7-8; clone_size: NA; cdr3_nt: TGTGCCAGCAGCCCCGATAAGGGGGGTCAGCCCCAGCATTTT; cdr3_aa: CASSPDKGGQPQHF
d_call: NA; j_call: TRBJ2-1; v_call: TRBV12-3/TRBV12-4; clone_size: NA; cdr3_nt: TGTGCCAGCGCGACGATAGATGAGCAGTTCTTC; cdr3_aa: CASATIDEQFF
d_call: NA; j_call: TRBJ2-2; v_call: TRBV6-5; clone_size: NA; cdr3_nt: TGTGCCAGCAGGGGTAGGGGCACCGGGGAGCTGTTTTTT; cdr3_aa: CASRGRGTGELFF
d_call: NA; j_call: TRBJ2-1; v_call: TRBV4-3; clone_size: NA; cdr3_nt: TGCGCCAGCAGCCAACTCCTAGTCAATGAGCAGTTCTTC; cdr3_aa: CASSQLLVNEQFF
d_call: TRBD2; j_call: TRBJ2-1; v_call: TRBV11-2; clone_size: few; cdr3_nt: TGTGCCAGCAGCTTGGTGGCGGGAGGTTTCTACAATGAGCAGTTCTTC; cdr3_aa: CASSLVAGGFYNEQFF
d_call: TRBD1; j_call: TRBJ1-4; v_call: TRBV27; clone_size: few; cdr3_nt: TGTGCCAGCAGTTTATTCAGGGGGAGTGAAAAACTGTTTTTT; cdr3_aa: CASSLFRGSEKLFF
d_call: NA; j_call: TRBJ1-4; v_call: TRBV7-2; clone_size: NA; cdr3_nt: TGTGCCAGCAGCGATAATCGGGAAAAACTGTTTTTT; cdr3_aa: CASSDNREKLFF
d_call: NA; j_call: TRBJ2-1; v_call: TRBV2; clone_size: few; cdr3_nt: TGTGCCAGCAGTGAAGCGCTTCGGGGCCATGAGCAGTTCTTC; cdr3_aa: CASSEALRGHEQFF
d_call: TRBD2; j_call: TRBJ2-1; v_call: TRBV6-5; clone_size: few; cdr3_nt: TGTGCCAGCAGTTTAGCGGGAGGGTCTTGGAATGAGCAGTTCTTC; cdr3_aa: CASSLAGGSWNEQFF
d_call: NA; j_call: TRBJ2-7; v_call: TRBV7-8; clone_size: NA; cdr3_nt: TGTGCCAGCAGCTTAGGCGTGTCAGGCTTTTCCTACGAGCAGTACTTC; cdr3_aa: CASSLGVSGFSYEQYF
d_call: NA; j_call: TRBJ2-3; v_call: TRBV7-3; clone_size: few; cdr3_nt: TGTGCCAGCAGCCCCCCGTCGAGGGATACGCAGTATTTT; cdr3_aa: CASSPPSRDTQYF
d_call: NA; j_call: TRBJ1-4; v_call: TRBV7-2; clone_size: few; cdr3_nt: TGTGCCAGCACCACAAGGGGTGAAAAACTGTTTTTT; cdr3_aa: CASTTRGEKLFF
d_call: TRBD2; j_call: TRBJ2-3; v_call: TRBV4-2; clone_size: NA; cdr3_nt: TGTGCCAGCAGCCAAGCGCTAGCGGGGGGTCCAGATACGCAGTATTTT; cdr3_aa: CASSQALAGGPDTQYF
d_call: NA; j_call: TRBJ2-5; v_call: TRBV24-1; clone_size: many; cdr3_nt: TGTGCCACCAGTGGCAGTAATCAAGAGATGACCCAGTACTTC; cdr3_aa: CATSGSNQEMTQYF
d_call: NA; j_call: TRBJ2-7; v_call: TRBV24-1; clone_size: few; cdr3_nt: TGTGCCACCAGTGAGCCCCACGGGACCGCCTCTTTCGAGCAGTACTTC; cdr3_aa: CATSEPHGTASFEQYF
d_call: NA; j_call: TRBJ2-1; v_call: TRBV7-8; clone_size: few; cdr3_nt: TGTGCCAGCACCGAGGAAGCCGCCTACAATGAGCAGTTCTTC; cdr3_aa: CASTEEAAYNEQFF
d_call: TRBD2; j_call: TRBJ2-7; v_call: TRBV4-1; clone_size: once; cdr3_nt: TGCGCCAGCAGCCCCCGTGCCTCAGTAGCGGGAGGAACCTACGAGCAGTACTTC; cdr3_aa: CASSPRASVAGGTYEQYF
d_call: TRBD1; j_call: TRBJ1-4; v_call: TRBV12-3/TRBV12-4; clone_size: NA; cdr3_nt: TGTGCCAGCAGTCCAAACAGGGGAGAACTGTTTTTT; cdr3_aa: CASSPNRGELFF
d_call: TRBD1; j_call: TRBJ1-2; v_call: TRBV19; clone_size: NA; cdr3_nt: TGTGCCACCTCAGACAGGGCCTATGGCTACACCTTC; cdr3_aa: CATSDRAYGYTF
d_call: TRBD2; j_call: TRBJ2-2; v_call: TRBV12-3/TRBV12-4; clone_size: NA; cdr3_nt: TGTGCCAGCAGTTCGCCGACTAGCGGGAGGGCTGGTACCGGGGAGCTGTTTTTT; cdr3_aa: CASSSPTSGRAGTGELFF
d_call: NA; j_call: TRBJ2-4; v_call: TRBV5-4; clone_size: few; cdr3_nt: TGTGCCAGCAGCTCCCGCGGGGTGCTAGCCAAAAACATTCAGTACTTC; cdr3_aa: CASSSRGVLAKNIQYF